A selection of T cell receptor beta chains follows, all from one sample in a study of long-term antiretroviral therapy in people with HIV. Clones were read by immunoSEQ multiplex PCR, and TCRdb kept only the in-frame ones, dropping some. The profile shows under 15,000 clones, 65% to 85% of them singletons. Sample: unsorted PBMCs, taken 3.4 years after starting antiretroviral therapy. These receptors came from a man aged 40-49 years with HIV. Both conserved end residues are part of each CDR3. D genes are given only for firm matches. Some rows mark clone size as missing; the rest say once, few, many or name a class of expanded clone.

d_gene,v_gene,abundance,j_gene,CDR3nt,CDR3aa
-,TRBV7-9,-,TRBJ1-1,TGTGCCAGCAGCTTAGACAGGGCTCGGGTCGAAGCTTTCTTT,CASSLDRARVEAFF
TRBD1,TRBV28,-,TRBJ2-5,TGTGCCAGCAGTTCCCGACAGGGCCAGGATGAGACCCAGTACTTC,CASSSRQGQDETQYF
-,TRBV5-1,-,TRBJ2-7,TGCGCCAGCAGCTTGAGGGGAGACTACGAGCAGTACTTC,CASSLRGDYEQYF
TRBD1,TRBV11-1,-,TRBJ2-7,TGTGCCAGCAGCTTAAGACAGGGTTACTACGAGCAGTACTTC,CASSLRQGYYEQYF
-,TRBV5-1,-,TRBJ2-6,TGCGCCAGCAGCTTGACCGATCTTGGGGCCAACGTCCTGACTTTC,CASSLTDLGANVLTF
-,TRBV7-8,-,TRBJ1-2,TGTGCCAGCAGCTCGGACAGTCTCTATGGCTACACCTTC,CASSSDSLYGYTF
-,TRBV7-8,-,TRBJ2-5,TGTGCCAGCAGCGCATACGCGCAAGGGGGTCAAGAGACCCAGTACTTC,CASSAYAQGGQETQYF
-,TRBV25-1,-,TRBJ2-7,TGTGCCAGCAGTGTAATAGGGATCTACGAGCAGTACTTC,CASSVIGIYEQYF
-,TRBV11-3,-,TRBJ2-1,TGTGCCAGCAATGCCGGAGGAGGTAACAATGAGCAGTTCTTC,CASNAGGGNNEQFF
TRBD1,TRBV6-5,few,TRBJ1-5,TGTGCCAGCAGCTCTGGGACAGGGTCTCAGCCCCAGCATTTT,CASSSGTGSQPQHF
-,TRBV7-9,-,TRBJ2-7,TGTGCCAGCAGTGTTACTAGCTCTGACGAGCAGTACTTC,CASSVTSSDEQYF
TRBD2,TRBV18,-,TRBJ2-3,TGTGCCAGCTCACCGAGCGGGGTCTCCACAGATACGCAGTATTTT,CASSPSGVSTDTQYF
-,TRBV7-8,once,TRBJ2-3,TGTGCCAGCAGTGTCCTGGCCCGAGGCACAGATACGCAGTATTTT,CASSVLARGTDTQYF
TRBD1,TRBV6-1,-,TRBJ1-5,TGTGCCAGCAGTGTCGGACAGGGGGTCCAGCCCCAGCATTTT,CASSVGQGVQPQHF
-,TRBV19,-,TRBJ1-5,TGTGCCAGTAGTTGGGACCGGGGAGGGGTGCAGCCCCAGCATTTT,CASSWDRGGVQPQHF